Shown below are 20 T cell receptor beta chains from a single sample sequenced in a study of T-cell memory formation after mild COVID-19. TCRdb reprocessed the 5' RACE reads with MiXCR, giving one entry per CDR3 protein. The sample lists under 550,000 distinct CDR3 sequences; 18% were seen once. Sample: PBMCs or a T cell subset sorted from them (not recorded which). Receptors originate from an adult woman who had mild COVID-19 (a few samples of this study predate the infection). Cell type and time point are not known.

The chain recombines TRBV20-1 with TRBJ1-5, with TRBD1 identical over 7 bases. Trimming at V came to 0 bases and at J to 1 base, leaving 9 bases not matched to a gene. Germline V CDR1 and CDR2: DFQATT, SNEGSKA (reference sequence). The CDR3 runs 17 residues. In nucleotides, the CDR3 is TGCAGTGCTAGAGATGGTTACAGGGGAGGAAGCAATCAGCCCCAGCATTTT. Amino acids: CSARDGYRGGSNQPQHF.

The rearrangement uses TRBV18 and TRBJ2-7; D remains ambiguous. The CDR3 is 15 amino acids. V gave up 6 bases and J gave up 5 bases, with 20 bases separating them. Germline V gene lookup returns CDR1 KGHSH and CDR2 LQKENI. The CDR3 here is CASSPNLGSPDEQYF. In nucleotides, the CDR3 is TGTGCCAGCTCGCCAAATTTAGGTTCGCCAGACGAGCAGTACTTC. Variable domain in full (rest from reference TRBV18 and TRBJ2-7): NAGVMQNPRHLVRRRGQEARLRCSPMKGHSHVYWYRQLPEEGLKFMVYLQKENIIDESGMPKERFSAEFPKEGPSILRIQQVVRGDSAAYFCASSPNLGSPDEQYFGPGTRLTVT.

Comment on this clonotype: A read error is possible here, since a much larger clone lies one base away. This sequence joins TRBV6-1 and TRBJ2-7, with D hard to call. CDR1 is MNHNS, CDR2 SASEGT, per germline. The CDR3 spans 10 residues. Trimming took 3 bases from V and 5 from J, leaving 2 bases between them. The CDR3 here is CASSDNEQYF. In nucleotides, the CDR3 is TGTGCCAGCAGTGACAACGAGCAGTACTTC.

This clonotype was observed a handful of times. DNA for the CDR3: TGCGCCAGCAGCTTGTATGGAGAAGGGGACACTGAAGCTTTCTTT. Its protein product is CASSLYGEGDTEAFF. The chain has TRBV5-1 and TRBJ1-1, with a tentative D call TRBD1 (5 bases). There are 15 residues in the CDR3. V was shortened by 1 base and J by 3 bases, with 13 bases between the two germline ends. The germline V gene has CDR1 SGHRS and CDR2 YFSETQ.

This clonotype was detected a few times. The J gene is TRBJ2-1, the V gene TRBV27; TRBD2 is a possible D gene (5 bases). The CDR3 totals 14 residues. Trimming cost V 7 bases and J 7 bases, with 17 bases left between them. CDR1 is MNHEY, CDR2 SMNVEV, per germline (reference sequence). DNA of the CDR3: TGTGCCAGCAACTCAGGACTGAAATCGAATGAGCAGTTCTTC. Translation: CASNSGLKSNEQFF.

V and J are TRBV11-3 and TRBJ2-5, with a weak D call TRBD1 (5 bases). The V end was cut by 2 bases, the J end by 1 base, with 20 bases between. Germline CDR1 reads SGHNT; CDR2 reads YENEEA. The CDR3 sequence is 18 residues long. CDR3 sequence: CASSLSVWGRQPQETQYF. The CDR3 region has the DNA TGTGCCAGCAGCTTAAGCGTTTGGGGCAGGCAACCCCAAGAGACCCAGTACTTC.

V and J are TRBV2 and TRBJ1-5, with D tentatively TRBD1 (5 bases). The V end was cut by 4 bases, the J end by 3 bases, with 13 bases between. Germline CDR1 is SNHLY and CDR2 is FYNNEI. The CDR3 loop spans 15 amino acids. CDR3: CASSAVQGPNQPQHF. The CDR3 bases are TGTGCCAGCAGTGCGGTGCAGGGCCCCAATCAGCCCCAGCATTTT.

This clonotype was seen at least ten times. The chain is built from TRBV18 and TRBJ2-7; 8 bases line up with TRBD1. There are 16 residues in the CDR3. The trim removed 3 bases at V and 2 bases at J, leaving 9 bases unmatched. Germline V gene lookup returns CDR1 KGHSH and CDR2 LQKENI. CDR3 sequence: CASSPGSQTGAYEQYF. CDR3 DNA sequence: TGTGCCAGCTCACCGGGTTCTCAGACAGGGGCCTACGAGCAGTACTTC. Looking up the rest from reference TRBV18 and TRBJ2-7 gives the full variable domain: NAGVMQNPRHLVRRRGQEARLRCSPMKGHSHVYWYRQLPEEGLKFMVYLQKENIIDESGMPKERFSAEFPKEGPSILRIQQVVRGDSAAYFCASSPGSQTGAYEQYFGPGTRLTVT.

This clonotype was found a few times. The CDR3 loop reads CASSTRTNTDTQYF. DNA of the CDR3: TGTGCCAGCAGCACCCGGACTAACACAGATACGCAGTATTTT. The chain recombines TRBV3-1 with TRBJ2-3, with D possibly matching TRBD2 (6 bases). The germline gives CDR1 LGHDT, CDR2 YNNKEL (reference sequence). The CDR3 has 14 amino acids. Trimming stripped 5 bases from V and 2 bases from J, with 11 bases between.

This clonotype was counted many times. This chain uses TRBV7-2 with TRBJ2-7, with 11 bases that match TRBD2. Germline lookup yields CDR1 SGHTA and CDR2 FQGNSA. Trimming took 5 bases from V and 5 from J; bases not matched to a gene: 5. This CDR3 region has 14 residues. The CDR3 coding sequence is TGTGCCAGCAGCATGGGACTAGCGGCCCACGAGCAGTACTTC. Protein product: CASSMGLAAHEQYF.

About this clonotype: This could be a read error, since a much larger clone is one nucleotide away. The rearrangement links TRBV12-3 or TRBV12-4 to TRBJ2-7, with TRBD1 as a possible D gene (6 bases). Trimming shortened V by 5 bases and J by 2 bases, and 13 bases separated the two germline ends. The CDR3 contains 14 residues. The CDR3 coding sequence is TGTGCCAGCAGTATCGGGACAAATCCCTACGAGCAGTACTTC. It is translated as CASSIGTNPYEQYF.

This clonotype turned up a few times. The J gene is TRBJ2-5, the V gene TRBV5-1; D is unresolved. The CDR3 consists of 12 residues. Germline V CDR1 and CDR2: SGHRS, YFSETQ. V was pared by 5 bases and J by 5 bases, with 10 bases between. The CDR3 here is CASSGVSETQYF. CDR3 sequence (DNA): TGCGCCAGCAGTGGGGTATCGGAGACCCAGTACTTC.

This CDR3 reads CASSLVPIGGQGFYSNQPQHF. The DNA for the CDR3 is TGCGCCAGCAGCTTGGTACCAATTGGGGGACAGGGGTTTTATAGCAATCAGCCCCAGCATTTT. The chain recombines TRBV5-1 with TRBJ1-5; 10 nucleotides align to TRBD1. Losses at the gene ends were 0 bases for V and 0 bases for J; bases not matched to a gene: 15. Germline V lookup: CDR1 SGHRS, CDR2 YFSETQ. The CDR3 contains 21 residues.

This clonotype was picked up a small number of times. The V gene is TRBV7-6, the J gene TRBJ2-5; a possible D gene is TRBD1 (6 bases). V lost 4 bases, J lost 4 bases, and 13 bases lay in between. The CDR3 length is 14 residues. Per the germline V gene, CDR1 is SGHVS and CDR2 is FNYEAQ. CDR3 coding DNA: TGTGCCAGCAGCTCCACAGGGATCTCAGAGACCCAGTACTTC. Its protein product is CASSSTGISETQYF.

This chain connects TRBV15 to TRBJ2-1, with TRBD2 matching over 10 bases. Per the germline V gene, CDR1 is LNHNV and CDR2 is YYDKDF (reference sequence). This CDR3 spans 16 amino acids. J was trimmed by 7 bases and V by 5 bases; bases with no gene match: 11. The CDR3 nucleotides are TGTGCCACCAGCGCGGAACTAGCGGGGTCAGGGAATGAGCAGTTCTTC. Translated, it gives CATSAELAGSGNEQFF.

CDR3 sequence reads: CASSYSSTDRGAGANVLTF. In nucleotides, the CDR3 is TGTGCCAGCAGTTACTCGAGCACTGACAGGGGAGCTGGGGCCAACGTCCTGACTTTC. The V gene is TRBV6-5, the J gene TRBJ2-6, with TRBD1 matching over 8 bases. The germline V gene encodes CDR1 MNHEY and CDR2 SVGAGI. This CDR3 contains 19 residues. V shed 0 bases and J 2 bases; nucleotides not matched to a gene: 9.

V is TRBV18 and J is TRBJ1-1; 7 bases line up with TRBD1. CDR1 KGHSH and CDR2 LQKENI come from the germline V gene. J gave up 8 bases and V 3 bases, and 15 bases lay outside the gene matches. The CDR3 covers 16 residues. CDR3 coding DNA: TGTGCCAGCTCACCCGACAGGGTTCATCTCATCATCGAAGCTTTCTTT. This translates into CASSPDRVHLIIEAFF.

The V and J genes are TRBV9 and TRBJ2-7, with 7 bases identical to TRBD1. This CDR3 region has 15 residues. CDR1 SGDLS and CDR2 YYNGEE come from the germline V gene. After removal of 4 bases from V and 1 base from J, the junction contained 8 bases not matched to a gene. The CDR3 protein is CASSPEGTASYEQYF. CDR3 DNA sequence: TGTGCCAGCAGCCCAGAAGGGACAGCATCCTACGAGCAGTACTTC.

The chain employs TRBV24-1 and TRBJ2-5, with D maybe TRBD1 (6 bases). The CDR3 is made up of 14 amino acids. Trimming stripped 4 bases from V and 4 bases from J, with 12 bases between. Germline CDR1 and CDR2: KGHDR and SFDVKD. CDR3 amino acids: CATSETGSGETQYF. The CDR3 region has the DNA TGTGCCACCAGTGAAACAGGGTCGGGAGAGACCCAGTACTTC.

V and J are TRBV7-2 and TRBJ2-1; 13 bases fit TRBD2. J gave up 4 bases and V 0 bases, and 0 bases lay outside the gene matches. Germline CDR1 reads SGHTA; CDR2 reads FQGNSA. The CDR3 runs 16 residues. CDR3 in DNA: TGTGCCAGCAGCTTAGCGGGACTAGCGGGGTACAATGAGCAGTTCTTC. Amino acid sequence: CASSLAGLAGYNEQFF.